Following are 5 T cell receptor beta chains from one sample sequenced in a study of T cell responses to AZD1222 COVID-19 vaccine. Only in-frame clones appear in the TCRdb table, and some are missing; sequencing was by immunoSEQ multiplex PCR. The sample contains 120,000 or so clones, about nine tenths of which appear only once. Specimen: peripheral blood, collected on day 0 of AZD1222 vaccination. These receptors were obtained from an adult in good health.

V usage is TRBV7-9 and J usage is TRBJ2-1, with 9 bases fitting TRBD1. Germline CDR1 is SEHNR and CDR2 is FQNEAQ (reference sequence). The trim removed 4 bases at V and 7 bases at J, leaving 8 bases unmatched. This CDR3 has 15 residues. DNA of the CDR3: TGTGCCAGCAGCTCGAGGGGGACAGGGACGAATGAGCAGTTCTTC. It specifies CASSSRGTGTNEQFF.

This chain joins TRBV10-2 and TRBJ1-6, with D possibly TRBD1 on 5 matching bases. CDR1 and CDR2 from the germline V gene are WSHSY and SAAADI. CDR3 length: 18 residues. Deletions cut 0 bases from V and 0 bases from J, with 12 bases between. CDR3 nucleotides: TGCGCCAGCAGTGAGTCGATCGGGGGGGACTCCTATAATTCACCCCTCCACTTT. This codes for CASSESIGGDSYNSPLHF.

J is TRBJ1-2 and V is TRBV30; TRBD1 aligns across 11 bases. V was clipped by 7 bases and J by 4 bases; unmatched bases: 11. Per the germline V gene, CDR1 is GTSNPN and CDR2 is SVGIG (reference sequence). The CDR3 is 15 amino acids. The DNA for the CDR3 is TGTGCCTCACAACCGGACAGGGGGCAAAGCTATGGCTACACCTTC. Protein sequence: CASQPDRGQSYGYTF.

V usage is TRBV7-2 and J usage is TRBJ2-3; weak D call: TRBD1 (6 bases). V dropped 3 bases and J dropped 1 base, with 11 bases sitting between them. CDR3 size: 15 residues. Germline V gene lookup returns CDR1 SGHTA and CDR2 FQGNSA. The CDR3 DNA reads as TGTGCCAGCAGCTTTTACAGGGACGGCACAGATACGCAGTATTTT. Translated: CASSFYRDGTDTQYF.

The chain employs TRBV3-1 (or the pseudogene TRBV3-2) and TRBJ2-1, with D perhaps TRBD2 (5 bases). This CDR3 contains 13 residues. CDR1 and CDR2 (germline): LGHDT, YNNKEL (reference sequence). The ends were cut back, 1 base at V and 10 bases at J, with 11 bases in the middle. In nucleotides, the CDR3 is TGTGCCAGCAGCCAAGTGTCCCGCGGGGAGCAGTTCTTC. Amino acid sequence: CASSQVSRGEQFF.